These T cell receptor beta chains were read from a single sample in a study of glioma-infiltrating T cells after dendritic cell vaccination. Clones were sequenced by immunoSEQ multiplex PCR, and TCRdb holds only the in-frame ones, with some missing. The table lists around 100,000 clones, more than 80% of them singletons. The sample consisted of blood, taken before dendritic cell vaccination. These receptors all come from a human donor with glioblastoma. The CDR3 runs from the conserved cysteine through the conserved F or W. D genes are given only for firm matches. Only some rows state a clone size, as once, few, many or a class for expanded clones.

V gene	J gene	CDR3 length	D gene	clone size	CDR3 protein	CDR3 DNA
TRBV9	TRBJ1-5	14	TRBD1	-	CASSPGTGGGPQHF	TGTGCCAGCAGCCCCGGGACAGGCGGAGGGCCCCAGCATTTT
TRBV11-2	TRBJ2-7	14	TRBD1	-	CASSSVRGRYEQYF	TGTGCCAGCAGCTCTGTTAGGGGGCGGTACGAGCAGTACTTC
TRBV29-1	TRBJ1-1	13	-	-	CSVERLPNTEAFF	TGCAGCGTTGAACGACTACCGAACACTGAAGCTTTCTTT
TRBV6-5	TRBJ1-2	16	-	many	CASSYRPTDKYYGYTF	TGTGCCAGCAGTTACCGACCGACAGACAAATACTATGGCTACACCTTC
TRBV5-1	TRBJ2-2	15	-	-	CASSFWDSSTGELFF	TGCGCCAGCAGCTTTTGGGACTCCAGCACCGGGGAGCTGTTTTTT
TRBV4-1	TRBJ1-1	16	TRBD1	-	CASSRGQGQRVAEAFF	TGCGCCAGCAGCCGAGGGCAGGGACAGCGAGTCGCTGAAGCTTTCTTT
TRBV10-3	TRBJ1-2	13	-	-	CASGPGFNYGYTF	TGTGCCAGCGGGCCGGGTTTTAACTATGGCTACACCTTC
TRBV19	TRBJ1-1	15	-	-	CASRSQSRENTEAFF	TGTGCCAGTAGATCCCAGAGCAGGGAGAACACTGAAGCTTTCTTT
TRBV16	TRBJ1-1	16	-	-	CASSQSRTALNTEAFF	TGTGCCAGCAGCCAATCTAGGACAGCCCTCAACACTGAAGCTTTCTTT
TRBV5-6	TRBJ2-3	12	-	-	CASTAGWDTQYF	TGTGCCAGCACCGCCGGGTGGGATACGCAGTATTTT
TRBV4-3	TRBJ2-3	14	TRBD2	once	CASSQSGGGDTQYF	TGCGCCAGCAGCCAGTCCGGGGGGGGAGATACGCAGTATTTT
TRBV6-1	TRBJ1-1	17	-	-	CASSEDPPLTVDTEAFF	TGTGCCAGCAGTGAAGACCCCCCACTGACAGTAGACACTGAAGCTTTCTTT
TRBV11-3	TRBJ1-1	13	-	-	CASSFATYSEAFF	TGTGCCAGCAGCTTTGCCACCTATTCTGAAGCTTTCTTT
TRBV2	TRBJ2-7	14	-	-	CASSTGEASYEQYF	TGTGCCAGCTCAACAGGGGAGGCATCCTACGAGCAGTACTTC
TRBV5-4	TRBJ2-5	17	-	-	CASSPLRGGRSQETQYF	TGTGCCAGCAGCCCTTTAAGGGGGGGCCGATCTCAAGAGACCCAGTACTTC
TRBV19	TRBJ1-2	13	-	-	CASSVRSDYGYTF	TGTGCCAGTAGTGTGAGGTCTGACTATGGCTACACCTTC
TRBV27	TRBJ2-5	16	-	-	CASSPGTLGYQETQYF	TGTGCCAGCAGTCCGGGGACTCTCGGGTACCAAGAGACCCAGTACTTC
TRBV9	TRBJ2-7	14	TRBD2	-	CASIPSGVSYEQYF	TGTGCCAGCATCCCTAGCGGGGTCTCCTACGAGCAGTACTTC
TRBV9	TRBJ1-3	15	-	few	CASSVGPDSGNTIYF	TGTGCCAGCAGCGTAGGCCCAGACTCTGGAAACACCATATATTTT
TRBV11-2	TRBJ1-2	15	TRBD1	-	CASSLIGTGMYGYTF	TGTGCCAGCAGCTTAATTGGGACAGGGATGTATGGCTACACCTTC
TRBV18	TRBJ2-7	13	TRBD1	-	CASSPPTGGEQYF	TGTGCCAGCTCACCGCCGACAGGGGGCGAGCAGTACTTC
TRBV7-8	TRBJ1-1	18	-	once	CASQRLYLSGGGNTEAFF	TGTGCCAGCCAGCGACTCTATCTCTCGGGAGGCGGGAACACTGAAGCTTTCTTT
TRBV30	TRBJ2-7	10	-	-	CAWGLYEQYF	TGTGCCTGGGGCCTCTACGAGCAGTACTTC
TRBV27	TRBJ2-7	15	-	-	CASSWGETTAYEQYF	TGTGCCAGCAGTTGGGGGGAGACGACGGCCTACGAGCAGTACTTC
TRBV6-5	TRBJ1-1	15	TRBD1	-	CASSGTGIIHTEAFF	TGTGCCAGCAGTGGGACAGGTATAATCCACACTGAAGCTTTCTTT
TRBV4-3	TRBJ1-4	16	-	-	CASSQDRNEGNEKLFF	TGCGCCAGCAGCCAAGATAGGAACGAGGGTAATGAAAAACTGTTTTTT
TRBV7-2	TRBJ2-3	17	TRBD2	-	CASSWRASGAFTDTQYF	TGTGCCAGCAGCTGGAGGGCCAGCGGGGCTTTCACAGATACGCAGTATTTT
TRBV4-2	TRBJ1-2	18	TRBD1	-	CASSQEGTGGGVVYGYTF	TGTGCCAGCAGCCAAGAAGGGACAGGGGGCGGAGTAGTCTATGGCTACACCTTC
TRBV18	TRBJ1-1	15	TRBD1	few	CASSPSMDRAVPAFF	TGTGCCAGCTCACCATCAATGGACAGGGCGGTTCCAGCTTTCTTT
TRBV6-5	TRBJ2-2	15	-	-	CASRRGQTEPGELFF	TGTGCCAGCAGAAGGGGCCAAACCGAACCCGGGGAGCTGTTTTTT
TRBV7-2	TRBJ2-7	17	TRBD1	-	CASSLAGLRGPAAEQYF	TGTGCCAGCAGCTTAGCTGGCTTGAGGGGGCCCGCTGCCGAGCAGTACTTC
TRBV5-1	TRBJ2-5	15	-	-	CASSLAPGNEETQYF	TGCGCCAGCAGCTTGGCACCAGGGAACGAAGAGACCCAGTACTTC
TRBV6-1	TRBJ2-7	15	TRBD1	-	CASSQTQGASYEQYF	TGTGCCAGCAGTCAAACACAGGGGGCGTCCTACGAGCAGTACTTC
TRBV7-8	TRBJ2-2	15	TRBD2	-	CASSVLAGNTGELFF	TGTGCCAGCAGCGTCCTAGCGGGGAACACCGGGGAGCTGTTTTTT
TRBV4-1	TRBJ2-3	15	-	-	CASSQDRRVSDTQYF	TGCGCCAGCAGCCAAGATAGACGGGTTTCAGATACGCAGTATTTT
TRBV14	TRBJ2-1	12	-	-	CASSQVVNLLFF	TGTGCCAGCAGCCAAGTAGTGAACTTACTGTTCTTC
TRBV5-8	TRBJ1-2	16	TRBD1	-	CASRKAGTGSNYGYTF	TGTGCCAGCAGAAAAGCCGGGACAGGGAGTAACTATGGCTACACCTTC
TRBV7-6	TRBJ1-4	14	-	-	CASSPAGRAEKLFF	TGTGCCAGCAGCCCAGCGGGCAGGGCGGAAAAACTGTTTTTT
TRBV27	TRBJ2-7	15	TRBD1	-	CASSNRGKAPYEQYF	TGTGCCAGCAGTAACAGGGGGAAGGCGCCCTACGAGCAGTACTTC
TRBV11-3	TRBJ2-7	13	-	-	CASSPGDSYEQYF	TGTGCCAGCAGCCCGGGAGACAGCTACGAGCAGTACTTC
TRBV7-2	TRBJ1-2	13	-	-	CASSAGGIYGYTF	TGTGCCAGCAGCGCCGGCGGAATTTATGGCTACACCTTC
TRBV5-4	TRBJ2-3	15	-	-	CASSLRGLSTDTQYF	TGTGCCAGCAGCTTAAGGGGGTTGAGCACAGATACGCAGTATTTT
TRBV7-5	TRBJ1-2	11	-	few	CVRTTGSGYTF	TGTGTCAGAACCACGGGGTCTGGCTACACCTTC
TRBV10-1	TRBJ2-3	16	TRBD2	-	CASSERLAGLGDTQYF	TGCGCCAGCAGTGAGCGACTAGCGGGGCTAGGAGATACGCAGTATTTT
TRBV6-5	TRBJ1-2	14	-	once	CASSTRTGNYGYTF	TGTGCCAGCAGTACTAGGACGGGGAACTATGGCTACACCTTC
TRBV7-6	TRBJ2-7	15	-	-	CASSLARQGSYEQYF	TGTGCCAGCAGCTTAGCGAGGCAGGGCTCCTACGAGCAGTACTTC
TRBV6-4	TRBJ1-1	14	-	-	CASSDLGAGTEAFF	TGTGCCAGCAGTGACTTGGGGGCAGGCACTGAAGCTTTCTTT
TRBV6-5	TRBJ2-7	13	TRBD1	-	CASSYSRGYEQYF	TGTGCCAGCAGTTATAGCAGGGGGTACGAGCAGTACTTC
TRBV5-4	TRBJ2-3	16	TRBD2	-	CASSSIAGVPRDTQYF	TGTGCCAGCAGCTCAATAGCGGGGGTACCGCGAGATACGCAGTATTTT
TRBV27	TRBJ2-7	14	TRBD2	many	CASSLGLGDYEQYF	TGTGCCAGCAGCCTAGGACTAGGGGACTACGAGCAGTACTTC
TRBV10-1	TRBJ2-1	13	-	-	CASTGQGGNEQFF	TGCGCCAGCACCGGCCAGGGGGGCAATGAGCAGTTCTTC